The TCR beta chain under discussion was sequenced for a study of blood T cell repertoires in COVID-19. On the study more broadly: Whether acute or convalescent, the COVID-19 samples came from the United States, Italy and Spain. Sources were T cells, B-cell-depleted T cells, or PBMCs; the material itself was cDNA or gDNA.

A few counts support this clone. CDR1 is SQVTM and CDR2 is ANQGSEA in the germline V gene. V was trimmed by 3 bases and J by 4 bases, leaving 6 bases between them. There are 11 residues in the CDR3. Per the original data handling: Estimated nucleated cell counts came from reference gene primer amplification. Using immunoSEQ multiplex PCR, the repertoire was profiled, and TCRdb retains in-frame clones only, with some absent. V, J and clone size are those of that table, while D and trimming were read from the DNA. The sample lists about 160,000 clones; 90% were seen once. The sequencing sample was made of peripheral blood. This sequence joins TRBV29-1 and TRBJ1-1; D not certain. The source of this sequence is a man aged 50 to 60 with acute or convalescent COVID-19. CDR3 sequence: CSVEASTEAFF. The DNA of the CDR3 is TGCAGCGTTGAGGCCAGCACTGAAGCTTTCTTT.